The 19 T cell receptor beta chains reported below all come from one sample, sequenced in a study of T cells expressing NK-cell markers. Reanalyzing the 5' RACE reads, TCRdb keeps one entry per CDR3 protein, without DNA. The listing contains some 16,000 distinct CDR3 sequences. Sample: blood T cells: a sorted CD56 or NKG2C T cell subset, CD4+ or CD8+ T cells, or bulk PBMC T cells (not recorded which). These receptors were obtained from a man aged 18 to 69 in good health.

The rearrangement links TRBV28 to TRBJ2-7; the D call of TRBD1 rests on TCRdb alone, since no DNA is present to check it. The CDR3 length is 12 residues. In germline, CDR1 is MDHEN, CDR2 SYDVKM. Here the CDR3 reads CATRQAGYEQYF.

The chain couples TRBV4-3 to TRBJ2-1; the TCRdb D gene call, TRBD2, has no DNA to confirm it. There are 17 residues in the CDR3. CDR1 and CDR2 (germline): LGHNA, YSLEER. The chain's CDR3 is CASSQEQGLAGEYEQFF.

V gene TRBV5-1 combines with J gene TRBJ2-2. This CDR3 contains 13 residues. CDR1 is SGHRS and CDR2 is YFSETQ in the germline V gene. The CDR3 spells CASSLYATGELFF.

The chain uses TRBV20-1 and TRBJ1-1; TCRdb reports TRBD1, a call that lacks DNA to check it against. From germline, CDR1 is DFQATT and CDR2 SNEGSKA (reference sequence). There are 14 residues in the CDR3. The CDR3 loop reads CSARGQTGNFEAFF.

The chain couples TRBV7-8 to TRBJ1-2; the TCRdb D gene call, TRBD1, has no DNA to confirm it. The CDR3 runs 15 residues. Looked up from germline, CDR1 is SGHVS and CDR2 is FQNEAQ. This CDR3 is CASSLGGRGVYGYTF.

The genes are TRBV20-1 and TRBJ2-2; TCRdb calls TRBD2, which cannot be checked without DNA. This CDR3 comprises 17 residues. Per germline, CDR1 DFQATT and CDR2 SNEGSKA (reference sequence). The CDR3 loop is CSAPRRASGRYTGELFF.

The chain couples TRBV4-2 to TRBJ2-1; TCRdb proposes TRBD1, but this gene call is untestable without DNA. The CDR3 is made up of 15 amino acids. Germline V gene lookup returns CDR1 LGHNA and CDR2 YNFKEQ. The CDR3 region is CASSQTGTGDNEQFF.

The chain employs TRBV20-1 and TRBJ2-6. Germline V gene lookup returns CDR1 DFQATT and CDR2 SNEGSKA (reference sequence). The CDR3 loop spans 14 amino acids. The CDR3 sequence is CSARAASGANVLTF.

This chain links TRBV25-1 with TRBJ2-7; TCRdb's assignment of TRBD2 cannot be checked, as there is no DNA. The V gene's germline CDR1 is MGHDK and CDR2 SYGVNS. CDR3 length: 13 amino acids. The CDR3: CASSPGGGYEQYF.

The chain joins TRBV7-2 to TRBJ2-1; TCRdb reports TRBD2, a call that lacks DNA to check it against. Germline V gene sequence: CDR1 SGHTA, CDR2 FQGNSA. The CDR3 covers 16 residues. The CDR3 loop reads CASSLTSGNIYNEQFF.

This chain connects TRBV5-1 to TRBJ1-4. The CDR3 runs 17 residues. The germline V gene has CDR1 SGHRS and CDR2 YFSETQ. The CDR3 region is CASSLASRAATNEKLFF.

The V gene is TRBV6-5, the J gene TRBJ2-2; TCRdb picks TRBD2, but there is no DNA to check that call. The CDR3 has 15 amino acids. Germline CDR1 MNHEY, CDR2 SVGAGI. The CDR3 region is CASSYSSSGNGELFF.

CDR3 sequence: CSVLVGRGEQYF. V and J are TRBV20-1 and TRBJ2-7; checking the TCRdb D call of TRBD1 is not possible without DNA. The germline gives CDR1 DFQATT, CDR2 SNEGSKA (reference sequence). CDR3 size: 12 residues.

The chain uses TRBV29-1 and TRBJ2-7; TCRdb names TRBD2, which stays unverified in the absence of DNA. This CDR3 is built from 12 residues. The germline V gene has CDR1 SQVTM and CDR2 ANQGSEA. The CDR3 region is CSVTSAAYEQYF.

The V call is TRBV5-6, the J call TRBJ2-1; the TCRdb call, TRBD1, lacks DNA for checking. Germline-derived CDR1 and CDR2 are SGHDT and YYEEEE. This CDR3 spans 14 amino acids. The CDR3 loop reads CASSRDVLYNEQFF.

CDR3 amino acids: CASSKDLHSLDQPQHF. This chain links TRBV21-1 with TRBJ1-5. TRBV21-1 is tagged as a pseudogene. CDR3 size: 16 residues.

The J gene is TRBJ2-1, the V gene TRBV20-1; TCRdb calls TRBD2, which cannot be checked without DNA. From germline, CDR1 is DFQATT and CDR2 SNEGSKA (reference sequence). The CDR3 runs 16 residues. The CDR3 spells CSAPSQAGGTYNEQFF.

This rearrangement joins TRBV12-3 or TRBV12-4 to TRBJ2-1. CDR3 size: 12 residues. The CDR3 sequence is CASSRAGNEQFF.

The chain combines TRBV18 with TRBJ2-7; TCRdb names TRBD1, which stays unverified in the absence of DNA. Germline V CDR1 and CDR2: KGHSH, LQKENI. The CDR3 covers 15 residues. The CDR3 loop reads CASSRLGQGMDEQYF.